The rows below give T cell receptor beta chains drawn from one sample of a study of T cell responses to AZD1222 COVID-19 vaccine. Using immunoSEQ multiplex PCR, the repertoire was profiled, and TCRdb retains in-frame clones only, with some absent. The profile shows tens of thousands of clones, approximately 90% of them singletons. The input for sequencing was peripheral blood, taken 28 days after the second AZD1222 dose. These receptors were obtained from an adult who received the AZD1222 COVID-19 vaccine. CDR3s include the opening cysteine and the closing phenylalanine or tryptophan. Fields, in order: V gene, clone size, D gene, J gene, CDR3 protein, CDR3 DNA. D genes are given only for firm matches. Clone sizes are given selectively: once, few, many, or a class where the clone is expanded.

V: TRBV28
size: .
D: .
J: TRBJ2-1
CDR3: CASSSQGFNEQFF
DNA: TGTGCCAGCAGCTCACAGGGATTCAATGAGCAGTTCTTC

V: TRBV11-2
size: .
D: .
J: TRBJ1-6
CDR3: CASSWRQTNSPLHF
DNA: TGTGCCAGCAGCTGGAGACAGACCAATTCACCCCTCCACTTT

V: TRBV18
size: .
D: TRBD2
J: TRBJ2-4
CDR3: CASSPRGEGGDIQYF
DNA: TGTGCCAGCTCACCACGGGGCGAGGGAGGGGACATTCAGTACTTC

V: TRBV19
size: .
D: TRBD1
J: TRBJ1-3
CDR3: CASSMGTDGNTIYF
DNA: TGTGCCAGTAGTATGGGGACAGACGGAAACACCATATATTTT

V: TRBV15
size: .
D: .
J: TRBJ1-1
CDR3: CATSRDRGEAFF
DNA: TGTGCCACCAGCAGAGATAGGGGGGAAGCTTTCTTT

V: TRBV7-3
size: .
D: .
J: TRBJ1-3
CDR3: CASNLGTIYF
DNA: TGTGCCAGCAATCTCGGCACCATATATTTT

V: TRBV7-6
size: .
D: .
J: TRBJ2-7
CDR3: CASSLARGPLYEQYF
DNA: TGTGCCAGCAGCTTAGCGCGCGGCCCCCTCTACGAGCAGTACTTC

V: TRBV6-5
size: .
D: .
J: TRBJ1-4
CDR3: CASSYGGRSNEKLFF
DNA: TGTGCCAGCAGTTACGGGGGGCGTTCTAATGAAAAACTGTTTTTT

V: TRBV12-3/TRBV12-4
size: .
D: TRBD1
J: TRBJ1-1
CDR3: CASSPRQGGAFF
DNA: TGTGCCAGCAGCCCCCGACAGGGGGGAGCTTTCTTT

V: TRBV28
size: .
D: TRBD1
J: TRBJ2-7
CDR3: CASSSGTGGLYF
DNA: TGTGCCAGCAGTTCAGGGACAGGGGGATTGTACTTC

V: TRBV10-3
size: .
D: TRBD1
J: TRBJ1-1
CDR3: CAISKPGQGSEAFF
DNA: TGTGCCATCAGTAAACCGGGACAGGGTTCTGAAGCTTTCTTT

V: TRBV4-3
size: .
D: TRBD1
J: TRBJ2-3
CDR3: CASSQDGGTGTTDTQYF
DNA: TGCGCCAGCAGCCAAGATGGGGGGACAGGGACGACGGATACGCAGTATTTT

V: TRBV7-2
size: once
D: .
J: TRBJ1-2
CDR3: CASSQRQTALEGYTF
DNA: TGTGCCAGCAGCCAAAGACAGACCGCGCTGGAGGGCTACACCTTC

V: TRBV9
size: .
D: .
J: TRBJ1-4
CDR3: CASTPGQPGGRTNEKLFF
DNA: TGTGCCAGCACCCCCGGACAGCCCGGGGGAAGAACTAATGAAAAACTGTTTTTT

V: TRBV2
size: once
D: TRBD1
J: TRBJ1-2
CDR3: CASRGTGRNYGYTF
DNA: TGTGCCAGCAGGGGGACAGGACGTAACTATGGCTACACCTTC

V: TRBV5-1
size: once
D: .
J: TRBJ2-5
CDR3: CASRLDVQETQYF
DNA: TGCGCCAGCAGGCTGGACGTCCAAGAGACCCAGTACTTC

V: TRBV7-2
size: .
D: TRBD2
J: TRBJ2-7
CDR3: CASSLDLAGTLTYEQYF
DNA: TGTGCCAGCAGCTTAGATTTAGCGGGGACTCTTACCTACGAGCAGTACTTC

V: TRBV28
size: .
D: .
J: TRBJ1-4
CDR3: CASSPGDVEEKLFF
DNA: TGTGCCAGCAGTCCAGGGGATGTAGAAGAAAAACTGTTTTTT

V: TRBV5-6
size: .
D: TRBD1
J: TRBJ2-7
CDR3: CASSLLGQGLYEQYF
DNA: TGTGCCAGCAGCTTGCTGGGACAGGGGCTCTACGAGCAGTACTTC

V: TRBV7-7
size: .
D: .
J: TRBJ2-3
CDR3: CASSLFADTDTQYF
DNA: TGTGCTAGCAGCTTGTTTGCGGATACAGATACGCAGTATTTT

V: TRBV5-1
size: .
D: .
J: TRBJ2-1
CDR3: CASSLGSGIYNEQFF
DNA: TGCGCCAGCAGCTTGGGGTCCGGTATCTACAATGAGCAGTTCTTC

V: TRBV4-3
size: .
D: .
J: TRBJ1-1
CDR3: CASSQVRGAGNTEAFF
DNA: TGCGCCAGCAGCCAGGTCAGGGGCGCTGGGAACACTGAAGCTTTCTTT

V: TRBV19
size: .
D: .
J: TRBJ1-4
CDR3: CASSLVSSDNEKLFF
DNA: TGTGCCAGTAGTCTCGTTTCCAGTGACAATGAAAAACTGTTTTTT

V: TRBV7-3
size: .
D: TRBD2
J: TRBJ2-2
CDR3: CASSPRLAGDIANTGELFF
DNA: TGTGCCAGCAGCCCTCGACTAGCGGGGGATATCGCGAACACCGGGGAGCTGTTTTTT

V: TRBV2
size: .
D: .
J: TRBJ1-1
CDR3: CASSEEQGTEAFF
DNA: TGTGCCAGCAGTGAAGAGCAGGGGACTGAAGCTTTCTTT

V: TRBV28
size: .
D: .
J: TRBJ1-5
CDR3: CASSLSDRLYQPQHF
DNA: TGTGCCAGCAGTTTATCCGACAGACTCTATCAGCCCCAGCATTTT

V: TRBV20-1
size: .
D: TRBD2
J: TRBJ2-1
CDR3: CSASLADYNEQFF
DNA: TGCAGTGCTAGTCTAGCGGACTACAATGAGCAGTTCTTC

V: TRBV24-1
size: .
D: TRBD2
J: TRBJ2-4
CDR3: CATSDHLAGGPYIQYF
DNA: TGTGCCACCAGTGATCACTTAGCGGGGGGGCCCTACATTCAGTACTTC

V: TRBV19
size: .
D: .
J: TRBJ1-5
CDR3: CASSSGQPQHF
DNA: TGTGCCAGTAGTAGTGGTCAGCCCCAGCATTTT

V: TRBV6-1
size: .
D: .
J: TRBJ1-2
CDR3: CASSEGTTGGYTF
DNA: TGTGCCAGCAGTGAAGGGACCACAGGGGGCTACACCTTC

V: TRBV19
size: .
D: TRBD1
J: TRBJ2-7
CDR3: CASSSAGGGYEQYF
DNA: TGTGCCAGTAGTAGCGCAGGGGGCGGCTACGAGCAGTACTTC

V: TRBV7-9
size: .
D: .
J: TRBJ1-1
CDR3: CASSLAGRPREAFF
DNA: TGTGCCAGCAGCTTAGCTGGCAGACCCAGGGAAGCTTTCTTT

V: TRBV7-9
size: .
D: TRBD1
J: TRBJ1-1
CDR3: CASSSWGDRGPEAFF
DNA: TGTGCCAGCAGCTCCTGGGGGGACAGGGGGCCAGAAGCTTTCTTT

V: TRBV5-4
size: .
D: TRBD2
J: TRBJ2-7
CDR3: CASSSRSGGSYEQYF
DNA: TGTGCCAGCAGCAGCAGGTCGGGAGGGTCCTACGAGCAGTACTTC

V: TRBV6-5
size: .
D: .
J: TRBJ1-6
CDR3: CASRLGDSPLHF
DNA: TGTGCCAGCCGATTGGGGGATTCACCCCTCCACTTT

V: TRBV7-3
size: once
D: TRBD1
J: TRBJ1-3
CDR3: CASSPGTGIGNTIYF
DNA: TGTGCCAGCAGCCCCGGGACAGGGATCGGAAACACCATATATTTT

V: TRBV7-8
size: .
D: TRBD2
J: TRBJ2-3
CDR3: CASSQGTSGGPYTDTQYF
DNA: TGTGCCAGCAGCCAGGGGACTAGCGGGGGGCCCTACACAGATACGCAGTATTTT

V: TRBV29-1
size: .
D: .
J: TRBJ1-2
CDR3: CSVEDQSRVGYTF
DNA: TGCAGCGTTGAAGATCAGTCCAGGGTGGGCTACACCTTC

V: TRBV6-5
size: .
D: .
J: TRBJ2-1
CDR3: CASSYLRAGNNEQFF
DNA: TGTGCCAGCAGTTACCTCCGGGCAGGGAACAATGAGCAGTTCTTC